The entry below gives a single T cell receptor beta chain sequence along with its context. The data were obtained in a study of blood T cell repertoires in COVID-19. V gave up 1 base and J gave up 2 bases, with 13 bases separating them. The length of the CDR3 is 15 residues. Germline V gives CDR1 SGHRS, CDR2 YFSETQ. Assay: immunoSEQ multiplex PCR; the TCRdb copy retains only in-frame clones and omits some. The table has tens of thousands of clones, more than 75% seen once; the top ten hold approximately 29%. Material: peripheral blood. The TCR comes from a human donor in a cohort sampled during active COVID-19. This chain uses TRBV5-1 with TRBJ2-7; tentatively, D is TRBD1 (5 bases). The CDR3 nucleotides read TGCGCCAGCAGCTTGTCACCGACAGCTACCTACGAGCAGTACTTC. Its translation is CASSLSPTATYEQYF.